This entry concerns a single T cell receptor (beta chain). Assay used: immunoSEQ multiplex PCR; TCRdb lists only in-frame clones, some missing. The top ten clones hold about 1.8% of a sample with 180,000 or so clones, roughly 92% of them seen once. The data belong to a study of T cell responses to AZD1222 COVID-19 vaccine. Trimming removed 0 bases at V and 4 bases at J, with 8 bases between. Germline-derived CDR1 and CDR2 are KGHDR and SFDVKD. The CDR3 has 15 residues. This TCR came from an adult who received the AZD1222 COVID-19 vaccine. The chain links TRBV24-1 to TRBJ1-4; maybe TRBD1 (6 bases). The input for sequencing was peripheral blood, taken 28 days after the second AZD1222 dose. In DNA form, the CDR3 reads TGTGCCACCAGTGATTTGGGCAGGGGTAATGAAAAACTGTTTTTT. Translation gives CATSDLGRGNEKLFF.